A selection of T cell receptor beta chains follows, all from one sample in a study of cytomegalovirus exposure and HLA in healthy donors. Libraries were prepared by immunoSEQ multiplex PCR; TCRdb keeps only in-frame clonotypes and omits some of them. The table shows 200,000 to 250,000 clones, with roughly four fifths occurring only once. The sequenced material came from PBMCs. These receptor sequences come from a woman aged 40 to 50 in good health and CMV-seronegative. CDR3s include the opening cysteine and the closing phenylalanine or tryptophan. The order of the fields is D gene, clone size, J gene, V gene, CDR3 DNA, CDR3 protein. A D gene is named only where the DNA matches it firmly. Clone size is shown for a subset of rows, as once, few, many or a class of expanded clone.

D gene: TRBD1; clone size: -; J gene: TRBJ2-7; V gene: TRBV29-1; CDR3 DNA: TGCAGCGTTGAAGTCAGGGGGACAGGGGTGTACGAGCAGTACTTC; CDR3 protein: CSVEVRGTGVYEQYF
D gene: TRBD1; clone size: -; J gene: TRBJ2-7; V gene: TRBV7-8; CDR3 DNA: TGTGCCAGCAGATGGGACAGGGGGGAGCCCTACGAGCAGTACTTC; CDR3 protein: CASRWDRGEPYEQYF
D gene: -; clone size: -; J gene: TRBJ1-1; V gene: TRBV7-9; CDR3 DNA: TGTGCCAGCAGCTTAGCGGCATCGGGGACTGAAGCTTTCTTT; CDR3 protein: CASSLAASGTEAFF
D gene: TRBD1; clone size: -; J gene: TRBJ2-2; V gene: TRBV7-9; CDR3 DNA: TGTTCCAGCAGCTTAGGACAGGGCGCGCTCGGGGAGCTGTTTTTT; CDR3 protein: CSSSLGQGALGELFF
D gene: -; clone size: -; J gene: TRBJ1-1; V gene: TRBV6-6; CDR3 DNA: TGTGCCAGCAGTTACGGGGAAACAGGGTTGGACACTGAAGCTTTCTTT; CDR3 protein: CASSYGETGLDTEAFF
D gene: -; clone size: -; J gene: TRBJ1-1; V gene: TRBV28; CDR3 DNA: TGTGCCAGCAGCGGCGCGGGGTGGAGTACTGAAGCTTTCTTT; CDR3 protein: CASSGAGWSTEAFF
D gene: -; clone size: -; J gene: TRBJ1-1; V gene: TRBV5-1; CDR3 DNA: TGCGCCAGCAGCCTGACAGGAGCTGAAGCTTTCTTT; CDR3 protein: CASSLTGAEAFF
D gene: TRBD1; clone size: -; J gene: TRBJ1-2; V gene: TRBV10-3; CDR3 DNA: TGTGCCATCACCGACAGGGGGCTCGACTATGGCTACACCTTC; CDR3 protein: CAITDRGLDYGYTF
D gene: -; clone size: -; J gene: TRBJ1-3; V gene: TRBV4-2; CDR3 DNA: TGTGCCAGCAGCCAAGATTGGAGGCAGACTGGAAACACCATATATTTT; CDR3 protein: CASSQDWRQTGNTIYF
D gene: TRBD2; clone size: once; J gene: TRBJ2-1; V gene: TRBV19; CDR3 DNA: TGTGCCAGTAGTATAGGGCTAGCGGGGGCGGATGAGCAGTTCTTC; CDR3 protein: CASSIGLAGADEQFF
D gene: -; clone size: -; J gene: TRBJ1-4; V gene: TRBV9; CDR3 DNA: TGTGCCAGCAGCCCCCCTTGGGGGGGAAATGATGAAAAACTGTTTTTT; CDR3 protein: CASSPPWGGNDEKLFF
D gene: -; clone size: -; J gene: TRBJ1-2; V gene: TRBV6-1; CDR3 DNA: TGTGCCAGCAGTTTGGAGGGTTCCTATGGCTACACCTTC; CDR3 protein: CASSLEGSYGYTF
D gene: TRBD1; clone size: once; J gene: TRBJ2-1; V gene: TRBV5-1; CDR3 DNA: TGCGCCAGCAGCATACCTCTAGGGGGCTCAAATGAGCAGTTCTTC; CDR3 protein: CASSIPLGGSNEQFF
D gene: -; clone size: -; J gene: TRBJ1-2; V gene: TRBV30; CDR3 DNA: TGTGCCTGGAGTGACGTCCGGCGGGGTTCGTATGGCTACACCTTC; CDR3 protein: CAWSDVRRGSYGYTF
D gene: -; clone size: -; J gene: TRBJ2-7; V gene: TRBV5-1; CDR3 DNA: TGCGCCAGCAGCCCGATCCCCCAGGGTAACAACGAGCAGTACTTC; CDR3 protein: CASSPIPQGNNEQYF
D gene: -; clone size: -; J gene: TRBJ1-2; V gene: TRBV6-6; CDR3 DNA: TGTGCCAGCAGTTACGAGGCAGACTATGGCTACACCTTC; CDR3 protein: CASSYEADYGYTF
D gene: -; clone size: -; J gene: TRBJ2-6; V gene: TRBV19; CDR3 DNA: TGTGCCAGTAGTATAAGCGGCAGACACTCTGGGGCCAACGTCCTGACTTTC; CDR3 protein: CASSISGRHSGANVLTF
D gene: -; clone size: -; J gene: TRBJ2-7; V gene: TRBV11-1; CDR3 DNA: TGTGCCAGCAGCCTGGCCGGGGGAGAGCAGTACTTC; CDR3 protein: CASSLAGGEQYF
D gene: TRBD1; clone size: once; J gene: TRBJ2-3; V gene: TRBV19; CDR3 DNA: TGTGCCAGTACTAGGGGACAGGGATCGGGAACAGATACGCAGTATTTT; CDR3 protein: CASTRGQGSGTDTQYF
D gene: TRBD1; clone size: -; J gene: TRBJ1-5; V gene: TRBV19; CDR3 DNA: TGTGCCAGTAGCCCGGACAGGGGTCAGCCCCAGCATTTT; CDR3 protein: CASSPDRGQPQHF
D gene: -; clone size: -; J gene: TRBJ1-4; V gene: TRBV19; CDR3 DNA: TGTGCCAGTAGTGCACCGGGACCCGGAGGGGAAAAACTGTTTTTT; CDR3 protein: CASSAPGPGGEKLFF
D gene: TRBD1; clone size: once; J gene: TRBJ1-1; V gene: TRBV11-1; CDR3 DNA: TGTGCCAGCAGCTTAGGACAGGGAGACACTGAAGCTTTCTTT; CDR3 protein: CASSLGQGDTEAFF
D gene: -; clone size: -; J gene: TRBJ2-5; V gene: TRBV21-1; CDR3 DNA: TGTGCCAGCAGCAAAGGTTCGGAGACCAGAGGTATGCGGAGGCGGACCCAGTACTTC; CDR3 protein: CASSKGSETRGMRRRTQYF
D gene: TRBD1; clone size: -; J gene: TRBJ1-1; V gene: TRBV6-4; CDR3 DNA: TGTGCCAGCAAGGAACAGGGGTCGGGGAACACTGAAGCTTTCTTT; CDR3 protein: CASKEQGSGNTEAFF
D gene: -; clone size: -; J gene: TRBJ2-6; V gene: TRBV30; CDR3 DNA: TGTGCCTGGAGTGTCTGGGCCAGGGCTACCTCTGGGGCCAACGTCCTGACTTTC; CDR3 protein: CAWSVWARATSGANVLTF
D gene: -; clone size: -; J gene: TRBJ2-2; V gene: TRBV2; CDR3 DNA: TGTGCCAGCAGTCCCCCTGTCACCGGGGAGCTGTTTTTT; CDR3 protein: CASSPPVTGELFF
D gene: -; clone size: -; J gene: TRBJ2-1; V gene: TRBV7-6; CDR3 DNA: TGTGCCAGCAGCTTAGAGACCAGGGAGGAGAATGAGCAGTTCTTC; CDR3 protein: CASSLETREENEQFF
D gene: TRBD1; clone size: -; J gene: TRBJ1-1; V gene: TRBV10-1; CDR3 DNA: TGCGCCAGCAGCACCGGGACAGGGGCCCCGAGTACTGAAGCTTTCTTT; CDR3 protein: CASSTGTGAPSTEAFF
D gene: -; clone size: -; J gene: TRBJ2-4; V gene: TRBV9; CDR3 DNA: TGTGCCAGCAGCGGAGGCCCTACTGAACCTCTAGCCAAAAACATTCAGTACTTC; CDR3 protein: CASSGGPTEPLAKNIQYF
D gene: -; clone size: -; J gene: TRBJ1-4; V gene: TRBV2; CDR3 DNA: TGTGCCAGCAGTGATAGGAGATTAACTAATGAAAAACTGTTTTTT; CDR3 protein: CASSDRRLTNEKLFF
D gene: -; clone size: -; J gene: TRBJ2-5; V gene: TRBV30; CDR3 DNA: TGTGCCTGGAGTAAGGGGGAGACCCAGTACTTC; CDR3 protein: CAWSKGETQYF
D gene: -; clone size: -; J gene: TRBJ2-1; V gene: TRBV6-5; CDR3 DNA: TGTGCCAGCAGTTCCGGACAGCCGCCCAGTGAGCAGTTCTTC; CDR3 protein: CASSSGQPPSEQFF
D gene: TRBD1; clone size: -; J gene: TRBJ2-3; V gene: TRBV5-1; CDR3 DNA: TGCGCCAGCAGCTTGAGGGCAGGGGGCAGCACAGATACGCAGTATTTT; CDR3 protein: CASSLRAGGSTDTQYF
D gene: -; clone size: -; J gene: TRBJ1-2; V gene: TRBV10-3; CDR3 DNA: TGTGCCATCAGCCACGACGGAACAGGCCATGGCTACACCTTC; CDR3 protein: CAISHDGTGHGYTF
D gene: -; clone size: -; J gene: TRBJ2-7; V gene: TRBV7-9; CDR3 DNA: TGTGCCAGCAGCATTCCCCAGGGAACGATTCACGAGCAGTACTTC; CDR3 protein: CASSIPQGTIHEQYF